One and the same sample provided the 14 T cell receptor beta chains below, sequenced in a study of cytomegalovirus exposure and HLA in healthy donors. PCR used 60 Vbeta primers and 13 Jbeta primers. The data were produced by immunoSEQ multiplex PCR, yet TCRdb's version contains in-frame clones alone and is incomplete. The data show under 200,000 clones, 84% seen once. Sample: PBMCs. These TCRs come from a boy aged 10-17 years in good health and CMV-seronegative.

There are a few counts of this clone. The CDR3 DNA is TGTGCCAGCAGAATCGGGACTGCGAGATACGAGCAGTACTTC. Its translation: CASRIGTARYEQYF. This chain links TRBV2 with TRBJ2-7, with a weak D call TRBD2 (6 bases). Trimming removed 6 bases at V and 4 bases at J, with 16 bases between. Looked up from germline, CDR1 is SNHLY and CDR2 is FYNNEI. The length of the CDR3 is 14 residues.

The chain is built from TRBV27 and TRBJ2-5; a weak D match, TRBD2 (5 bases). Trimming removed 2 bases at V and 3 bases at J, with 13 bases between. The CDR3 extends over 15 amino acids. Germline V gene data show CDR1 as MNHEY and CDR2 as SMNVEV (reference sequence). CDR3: CASSLISGLEETQYF. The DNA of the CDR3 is TGTGCCAGCAGTTTAATTTCGGGGTTGGAAGAGACCCAGTACTTC.

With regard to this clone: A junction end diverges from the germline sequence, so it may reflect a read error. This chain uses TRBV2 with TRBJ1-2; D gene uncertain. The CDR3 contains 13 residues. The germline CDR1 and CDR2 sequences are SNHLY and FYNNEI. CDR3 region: CASSGESNYGYTF. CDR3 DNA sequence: TGTGCCAGTAGTGGTGAGAGTAACTATGGCTACACCTTC.

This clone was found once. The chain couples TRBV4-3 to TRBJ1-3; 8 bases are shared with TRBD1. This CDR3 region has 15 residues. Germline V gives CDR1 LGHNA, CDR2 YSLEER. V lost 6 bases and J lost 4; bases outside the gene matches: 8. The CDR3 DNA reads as TGCGCCAGCAGTCCGGGGACAGGAAAAGGAAACACCATATATTTT. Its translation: CASSPGTGKGNTIYF.

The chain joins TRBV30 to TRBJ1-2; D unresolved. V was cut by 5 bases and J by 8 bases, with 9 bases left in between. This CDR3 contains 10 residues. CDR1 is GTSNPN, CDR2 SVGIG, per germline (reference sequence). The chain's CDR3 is CAWEQAGYTF. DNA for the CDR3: TGTGCCTGGGAGCAGGCCGGCTACACCTTC.

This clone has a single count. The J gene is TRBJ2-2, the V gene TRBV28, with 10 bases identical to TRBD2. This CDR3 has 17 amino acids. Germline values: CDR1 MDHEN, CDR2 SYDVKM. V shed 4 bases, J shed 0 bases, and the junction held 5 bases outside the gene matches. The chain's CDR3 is CASSSRLAGSNTGELFF. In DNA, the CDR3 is TGTGCCAGCAGTTCAAGACTAGCGGGTTCGAACACCGGGGAGCTGTTTTTT.

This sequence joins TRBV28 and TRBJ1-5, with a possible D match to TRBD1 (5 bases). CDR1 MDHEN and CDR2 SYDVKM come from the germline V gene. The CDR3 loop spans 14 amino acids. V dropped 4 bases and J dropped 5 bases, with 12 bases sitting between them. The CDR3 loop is CASSSGGTDQPQHF. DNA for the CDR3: TGTGCCAGCAGTTCCGGGGGTACAGATCAGCCCCAGCATTTT. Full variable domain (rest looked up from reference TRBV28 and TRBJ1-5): DVKVTQSSRYLVKRTGEKVFLECVQDMDHENMFWYRQDPGLGLRLIYFSYDVKMKEKGDIPEGYSVSREKKERFSLILESASTNQTSMYLCASSSGGTDQPQHFGDGTRLSIL.

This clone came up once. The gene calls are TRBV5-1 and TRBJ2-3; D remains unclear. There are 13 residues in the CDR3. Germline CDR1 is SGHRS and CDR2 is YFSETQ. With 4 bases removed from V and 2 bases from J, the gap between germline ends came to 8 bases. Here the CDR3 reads CASSRLFTDTQYF. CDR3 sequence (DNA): TGCGCCAGCAGCCGACTCTTCACAGATACGCAGTATTTT.

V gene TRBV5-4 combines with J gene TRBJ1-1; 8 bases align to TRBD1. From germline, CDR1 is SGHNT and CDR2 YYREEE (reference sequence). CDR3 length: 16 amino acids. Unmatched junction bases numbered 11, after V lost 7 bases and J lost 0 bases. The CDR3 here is CASSSGGGAVNTEAFF. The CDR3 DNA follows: TGTGCCAGCTCGTCAGGGGGCGGGGCCGTGAACACTGAAGCTTTCTTT.

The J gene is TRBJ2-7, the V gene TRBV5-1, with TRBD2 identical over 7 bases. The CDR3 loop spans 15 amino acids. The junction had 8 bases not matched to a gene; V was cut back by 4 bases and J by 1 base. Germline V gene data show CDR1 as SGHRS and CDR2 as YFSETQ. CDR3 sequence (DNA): TGCGCCAGCAGCGGGTTAGCGGGCCAATCCTACGAGCAGTACTTC. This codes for CASSGLAGQSYEQYF.

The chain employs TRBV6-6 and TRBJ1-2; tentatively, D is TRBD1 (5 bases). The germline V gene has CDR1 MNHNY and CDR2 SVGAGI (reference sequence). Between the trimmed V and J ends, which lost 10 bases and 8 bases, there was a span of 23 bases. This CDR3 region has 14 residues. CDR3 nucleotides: TGTGCCACCGAGCTCCCCGGTCGGGGGGGAGGCTACACCTTC. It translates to CATELPGRGGGYTF.

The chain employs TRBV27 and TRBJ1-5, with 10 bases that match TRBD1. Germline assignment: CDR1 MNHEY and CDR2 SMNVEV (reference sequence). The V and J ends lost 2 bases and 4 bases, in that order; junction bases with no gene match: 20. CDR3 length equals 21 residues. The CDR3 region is CASSLRGHGQGGIIVNQPQHF. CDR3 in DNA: TGTGCCAGCAGTTTAAGGGGCCATGGACAGGGGGGAATTATAGTAAATCAGCCCCAGCATTTT.

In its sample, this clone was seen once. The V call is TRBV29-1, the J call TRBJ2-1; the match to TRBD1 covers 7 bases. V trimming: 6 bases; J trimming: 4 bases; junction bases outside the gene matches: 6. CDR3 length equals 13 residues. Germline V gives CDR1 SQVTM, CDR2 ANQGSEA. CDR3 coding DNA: TGCAGCGTGGGGACAGCACTATACAATGAGCAGTTCTTC. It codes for CSVGTALYNEQFF.

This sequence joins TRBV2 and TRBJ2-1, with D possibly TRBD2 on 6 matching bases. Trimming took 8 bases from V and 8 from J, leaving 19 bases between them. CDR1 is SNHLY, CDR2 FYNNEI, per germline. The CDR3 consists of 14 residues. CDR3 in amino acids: CASERGSGRDEQFF. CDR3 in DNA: TGTGCCAGCGAGCGAGGTAGCGGCCGCGATGAGCAGTTCTTC. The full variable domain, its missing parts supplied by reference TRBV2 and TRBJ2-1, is EPEVTQTPSHQVTQMGQEVILRCVPISNHLYFYWYRQILGQKVEFLVSFYNNEISEKSEIFDDQFSVERPDGSNFTLKIRSTKLEDSAMYFCASERGSGRDEQFFGPGTRLTVL.